The 22 T cell receptor beta chains below were found in one sample sequenced in a study of blood T cells in healthy people across ages. Then a second PCR, running about 6 to 12 cycles, was carried out with a sample-barcoded 5' primer and a J-beta primer mix. MiXCR, applied by TCRdb to the 5' RACE reads, yields one record per CDR3 protein. Of around 750,000 distinct CDR3 sequences listed, approximately 55% are singletons. The sample comprised blood. These receptors were taken from a man older than 75 in good health.

The chain employs TRBV12-3 or TRBV12-4 and TRBJ1-4, with D tentatively TRBD1 (6 bases). This CDR3 has 13 amino acids. Trimming left V 6 bases short and J 4 bases short, with 9 bases between. CDR3 in DNA: TGTGCCAGCAGGACAGGCCGTAATGAAAAACTGTTTTTT. This sequence encodes CASRTGRNEKLFF.

V usage is TRBV27 and J usage is TRBJ2-7; 9 nucleotides match TRBD2. Trimming at V came to 5 bases and at J to 7 bases, leaving 18 bases not matched to a gene. There are 17 residues in the CDR3. Germline CDR1 MNHEY, CDR2 SMNVEV (reference sequence). The DNA of the CDR3 is TGTGCCAGCAGTAAGACTAGCGGACAGAGCTCCTACAATGAGCAGTACTTC. It is translated as CASSKTSGQSSYNEQYF.

CDR3 loop: CASSVVGLAGYNEQFF. The CDR3 DNA is TGTGCCAGCAGCGTAGTCGGACTAGCGGGGTACAATGAGCAGTTCTTC. The chain combines TRBV9 with TRBJ2-1; 12 nucleotides agree with TRBD2. After removal of 0 bases from V and 4 bases from J, the junction contained 2 bases not matched to a gene. Germline-derived CDR1 and CDR2 are SGDLS and YYNGEE. The CDR3 runs 16 residues.

This chain connects TRBV6-6 to TRBJ1-2; a possible D gene is TRBD1 (5 bases). Deletions cut 6 bases from V and 6 bases from J, with 17 bases between. The CDR3 is made up of 14 amino acids. The germline V gene encodes CDR1 MNHNY and CDR2 SVGAGI (reference sequence). The DNA of the CDR3 is TGTGCCAGCAGCCGCGTAGAGGGCAGGGATGGCTACACCTTC. It yields the protein CASSRVEGRDGYTF.

V gene TRBV12-3 or TRBV12-4 combines with J gene TRBJ2-1; weak D call: TRBD1 (6 bases). V was clipped by 5 bases and J by 4 bases, with 12 bases between them. The CDR3 runs to 14 residues. The CDR3 sequence is CASSPHREYNEQFF. CDR3 nucleotides: TGTGCCAGCAGTCCTCACAGGGAATACAATGAGCAGTTCTTC.

The chain is built from TRBV28 and TRBJ2-7; D remains ambiguous. Germline-derived CDR1 and CDR2 are MDHEN and SYDVKM. Deletions cut 10 bases from V and 0 bases from J, with 10 bases between. This CDR3 spans 12 amino acids. The CDR3 DNA reads TGTGCCACCTCAATCGGCTCCTACGAGCAGTACTTC. Amino acid sequence: CATSIGSYEQYF.

This chain links TRBV28 with TRBJ2-1, with D maybe TRBD2 (5 bases). The CDR3 is 11 amino acids. Trimming removed 10 bases at V and 6 bases at J, with 10 bases between. Germline CDR1 MDHEN, CDR2 SYDVKM. This CDR3 is CATPGINEQFF. The CDR3 nucleotides read TGTGCCACCCCGGGGATCAATGAGCAGTTCTTC.

V and J are TRBV5-1 and TRBJ2-1; 7 bases line up with TRBD2. The V and J ends lost 4 bases and 8 bases, in that order; junction bases with no gene match: 15. This CDR3 spans 16 amino acids. Germline assignment: CDR1 SGHRS and CDR2 YFSETQ. The CDR3 DNA reads TGCGCCAGCAGCCCCTTTGGGCGGGAGCGCGTCGATGAGCAGTTCTTC. Translation gives CASSPFGRERVDEQFF.

The chain joins TRBV7-9 to TRBJ1-1, with D hard to call. The V and J ends lost 5 bases and 7 bases respectively, with 11 bases between them. The CDR3 length is 12 residues. CDR1 and CDR2 (germline): SEHNR, FQNEAQ (reference sequence). CDR3 residues: CASSRYTVEAFF. The CDR3 DNA reads as TGTGCCAGCAGCCGCTACACGGTTGAAGCTTTCTTT.

This clonotype was counted a few times. This sequence joins TRBV29-1 and TRBJ2-1; possible D gene TRBD1, 5 bases. The CDR3 is made up of 15 amino acids. Trimming removed 6 bases from V and 4 bases from J, with 19 bases in between. CDR1 is SQVTM and CDR2 is ANQGSEA in the germline V gene. The CDR3, as DNA: TGCAGCGTCAGCCTACAGGATCGGGTATACAATGAGCAGTTCTTC. This translates into CSVSLQDRVYNEQFF.

J is TRBJ2-2 and V is TRBV20-1; 14 positions match TRBD2. CDR3 size: 16 residues. Unmatched junction bases numbered 7, after V lost 5 bases and J lost 5 bases. Germline loops: CDR1 DFQATT, CDR2 SNEGSKA (reference sequence). The CDR3 DNA follows: TGCAGTGCTTATGGACTAGCGGGAGGCCCGACCGGGGAGCTGTTTTTT. Translated: CSAYGLAGGPTGELFF.

The CDR3 protein is CASSLRLTRSSYNEQYF. As DNA, the CDR3 is TGCGCCAGCAGCCTCCGATTGACAAGGAGCTCCTACAATGAGCAGTACTTC. The chain links TRBV5-1 to TRBJ2-1; D uncertain. TRBJ2-7 matches the DNA end more closely, so the J call is doubtful. Germline values: CDR1 SGHRS, CDR2 YFSETQ. CDR3 length: 17 amino acids.

The chain is built from TRBV7-2 and TRBJ2-7; 7 bases are a match to TRBD2. This CDR3 is built from 13 residues. The trim removed 3 bases at V and 7 bases at J, leaving 6 bases unmatched. Germline-derived CDR1 and CDR2 are SGHTA and FQGNSA. The CDR3 region has the DNA TGTGCCAGCAGCTTGCTGACTAGCAGTGAGCAGTACTTC. It codes for CASSLLTSSEQYF.

The rearrangement joins TRBV19 to TRBJ1-1; D uncertain. The CDR3 covers 14 residues. Germline V gene data show CDR1 as LNHDA and CDR2 as SQIVND (reference sequence). V shed 6 bases and J shed 3 bases, with 14 bases lying between them. DNA for the CDR3: TGTGCCAGTAGAGACGGCCTTCTCCACACTGAAGCTTTCTTT. Translation: CASRDGLLHTEAFF.

In this sample, this clonotype turned up a few times. The J gene is TRBJ2-7, the V gene TRBV28, with a weak D call TRBD2 (5 bases). V was pared by 3 bases and J by 1 base, with 13 bases between. This CDR3 is 15 amino acids long. Germline loops: CDR1 MDHEN, CDR2 SYDVKM. The chain's CDR3 is CASSFPAEASYEQYF. The CDR3 region has the DNA TGTGCCAGCAGTTTTCCGGCGGAGGCTTCCTACGAGCAGTACTTC.

The chain links TRBV10-3 to TRBJ2-2; 7 nucleotides match TRBD1. The V segment lost 9 bases and the J segment 4 bases; nucleotides outside the gene matches: 5. CDR3 length: 13 residues. Germline CDR1 and CDR2: ENHRY and SYGVKD. This CDR3 reads CAITGDPTGELFF. The CDR3 region has the DNA TGTGCCATTACAGGGGACCCCACCGGGGAGCTGTTTTTT.

This clonotype was seen ten or more times. The gene calls are TRBV9 and TRBJ2-7; D assignment may be TRBD1 or TRBD2 (5 bases each). The germline V gene has CDR1 SGDLS and CDR2 YYNGEE. The CDR3 runs 14 residues. With 7 bases removed from V and 0 bases from J, the gap between germline ends came to 14 bases. The CDR3 DNA is TGTGCCAGCTCCGTTGGGGGATCCTCCTACGAGCAGTACTTC. Its translation is CASSVGGSSYEQYF.

The J gene is TRBJ2-7, the V gene TRBV7-9; maybe TRBD1 (6 bases). The V and J ends lost 5 bases and 3 bases respectively, with 14 bases between them. This CDR3 comprises 14 residues. Germline V gives CDR1 SEHNR, CDR2 FQNEAQ (reference sequence). This CDR3 reads CASSVAGTNYEQYF. CDR3 DNA: TGTGCCAGCAGCGTCGCCGGGACAAACTACGAGCAGTACTTC. The variable domain in full, completed from reference TRBV7-9 and TRBJ2-7, reads DTGVSQNPRHKITKRGQNVTFRCDPISEHNRLYWYRQTLGQGPEFLTYFQNEAQLEKSRLLSDRFSAERPKGSFSTLEIQRTEQGDSAMYLCASSVAGTNYEQYFGPGTRLTVT.

This chain joins TRBV18 and TRBJ1-4; D remains ambiguous. CDR1 is KGHSH and CDR2 is LQKENI in the germline V gene. Trimming removed 3 bases from V and 5 bases from J, with 10 bases in between. The CDR3 totals 14 residues. This CDR3 reads CASSPIRPNEKLFF. The CDR3, as DNA: TGTGCCAGCTCACCGATCAGGCCGAATGAAAAACTGTTTTTT.

This clonotype was picked up a small number of times. J is TRBJ2-2 and V is TRBV12-3 or TRBV12-4; TRBD1 aligns across 8 bases. The CDR3 runs to 14 residues. The V and J ends lost 4 bases and 6 bases, in that order; junction bases with no gene match: 4. CDR3: CASSWTGLAGELFF. The CDR3 nucleotides read TGTGCCAGCAGTTGGACAGGGTTGGCCGGGGAGCTGTTTTTT.

This clonotype was counted only a few times. One junction end disagrees with the germline gene, perhaps due to a read error. The chain joins TRBV10-1 to TRBJ2-1, with D unresolved. CDR1 WNHNN and CDR2 SYGVQD come from the germline V gene (reference sequence). This CDR3 is 11 amino acids long. DNA for the CDR3: TGTGCCAGCAGTGACAACAATGAGCAGTTCTTC. The encoded protein is CASSDNNEQFF.

This chain joins TRBV28 and TRBJ2-1, with D possibly being TRBD2 (7 bases). The V end was cut by 5 bases, the J end by 1 base, with 18 bases between. The CDR3 spans 17 residues. Germline V gene sequence: CDR1 MDHEN, CDR2 SYDVKM. CDR3 bases: TGTGCCAGCAGTCTCGCCTCGGGGGGCCTTTCCTACAATGAGCAGTTCTTC. Amino acids: CASSLASGGLSYNEQFF.